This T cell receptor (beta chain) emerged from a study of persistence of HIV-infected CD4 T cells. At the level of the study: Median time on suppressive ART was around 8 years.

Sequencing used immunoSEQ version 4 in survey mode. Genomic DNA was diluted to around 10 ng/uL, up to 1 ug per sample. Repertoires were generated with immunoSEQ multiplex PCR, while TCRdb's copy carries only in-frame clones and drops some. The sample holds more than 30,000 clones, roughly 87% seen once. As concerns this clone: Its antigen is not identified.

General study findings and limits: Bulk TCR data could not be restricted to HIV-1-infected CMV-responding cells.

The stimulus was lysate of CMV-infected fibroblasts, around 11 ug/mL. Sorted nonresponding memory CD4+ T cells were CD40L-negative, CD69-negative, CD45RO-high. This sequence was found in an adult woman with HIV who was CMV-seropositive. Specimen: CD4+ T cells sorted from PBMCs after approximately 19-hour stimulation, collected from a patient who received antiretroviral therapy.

The CDR3, as DNA: TGTGCCAGCAGCTCTCTTCGCGGTCTTACCTACGAGCAGTACTTC. Translating gives CASSSLRGLTYEQYF. The genes are TRBV5-6 and TRBJ2-7, with D uncertain. From germline, CDR1 is SGHDT and CDR2 YYEEEE. The V end was cut by 3 bases, the J end by 2 bases, with 15 bases between. This CDR3 is built from 15 residues.